This T cell receptor beta chain was retrieved from a study of blood T cell repertoires in COVID-19 (dated by TCRdb to 2018 to 2021). About the investigation overall: Samples covering the acute and convalescent phases of COVID-19 were provided by collaborators in the United States, Italy and Spain. Where available, HLA class I and class II types were taken from metadata supplied by the sample provider and were not determined by assay-based typing. Subjects who had been exposed to COVID-19, were actively infected with it, or had recovered from it provided the deeply sampled blood TCRbeta repertoires that made up the dataset. The material from the prospective study consisted of cDNA or gDNA derived from T cells, B-cell-depleted T cells, or PBMCs. The sample metadata nearly always contained a de-identified subject ID, COVID-19 status, age in years and sex. Samples came from the ongoing ImmuneRACE study (first 160 participants) plus 1,254 subjects from 6 global collaborators. A freely available public database, intended as a resource for researchers studying the immune response to SARS-CoV-2, is where the repertoires were released.

At one collaborating source in Seattle, patients were enrolled during active infection and were followed longitudinally through the course of disease. Whole blood was collected in K2EDTA tubes by collaborating institutions according to the institutions' own protocols. For TCRbeta analysis, collaborators shipped samples in one of three forms: frozen whole blood, isolated PBMCs, or DNA extracted from either of those sample types. General conclusions and limits of the study: How much clinical and demographic metadata was included differed by source and by participant, and the metadata was provided uncurated.

The table lists this clone with a few counts. The target of this receptor is not known. No base qualities exist here, and no much larger clone lies one base off it. The immunoSEQ Assay, a bias-controlled multiplex PCR, was used to amplify TCRbeta CDR3 regions from genomic DNA. The study's processing was this. The number of nucleated cells in each sample was estimated by amplification of reference gene primers within the assay. To quantify the absolute abundance of each unique TCRbeta CDR3 rearrangement, sequence reads were collapsed and filtered. Productive Simpson clonality was computed per sample as the square root of Simpson's diversity index over productive rearrangements. The clones in this table, taken by TCRdb from immuneACCESS, are in-frame only. Not every clone is retained; where verified, under half of the shortfall comes from an unresolved V gene, and the cause of the rest is unknown. V and J calls plus clone size are reproduced from that table; the DNA served to infer D and trimming. The sample contains over 150,000 clones, roughly 80% of them found a single time. The leading ten clones occupy roughly an eighth of the sample.

This sequence was found in a woman aged 55-70 years with COVID-19, enrolled during active disease. Input material: peripheral blood.

CDR3 reads: CASSGAYTEAFF. The DNA sequence is TGCGCCAGCAGTGGAGCTTACACTGAAGCTTTCTTT. The chain couples TRBV10-1 to TRBJ1-1, with the D gene too uncertain to name. The CDR3 has 12 amino acids, counting the end cysteine and phenylalanine. The sequence is cut down to CDR3 DNA, 36 bases in frame from base 1. CDR1 and CDR2, looked up from the germline V gene (reference sequence), are WNHNN and SYGVQD. V and J lose 4 bases and 3 bases, and a span of 6 bases separates them.